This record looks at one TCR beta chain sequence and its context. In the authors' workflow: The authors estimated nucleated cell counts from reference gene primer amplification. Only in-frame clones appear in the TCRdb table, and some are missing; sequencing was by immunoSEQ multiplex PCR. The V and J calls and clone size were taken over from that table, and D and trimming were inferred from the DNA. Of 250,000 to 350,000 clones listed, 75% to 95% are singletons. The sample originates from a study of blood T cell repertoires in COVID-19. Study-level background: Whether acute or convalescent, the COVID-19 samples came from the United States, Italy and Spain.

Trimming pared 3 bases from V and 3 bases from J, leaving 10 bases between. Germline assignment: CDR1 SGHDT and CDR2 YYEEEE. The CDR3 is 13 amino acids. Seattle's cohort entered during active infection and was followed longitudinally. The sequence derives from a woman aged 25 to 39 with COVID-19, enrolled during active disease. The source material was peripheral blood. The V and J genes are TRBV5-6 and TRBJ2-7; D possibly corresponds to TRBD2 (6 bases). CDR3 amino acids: CASSSGLHYEQYF. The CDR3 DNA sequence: TGTGCCAGCAGCTCGGGACTTCACTACGAGCAGTACTTC.